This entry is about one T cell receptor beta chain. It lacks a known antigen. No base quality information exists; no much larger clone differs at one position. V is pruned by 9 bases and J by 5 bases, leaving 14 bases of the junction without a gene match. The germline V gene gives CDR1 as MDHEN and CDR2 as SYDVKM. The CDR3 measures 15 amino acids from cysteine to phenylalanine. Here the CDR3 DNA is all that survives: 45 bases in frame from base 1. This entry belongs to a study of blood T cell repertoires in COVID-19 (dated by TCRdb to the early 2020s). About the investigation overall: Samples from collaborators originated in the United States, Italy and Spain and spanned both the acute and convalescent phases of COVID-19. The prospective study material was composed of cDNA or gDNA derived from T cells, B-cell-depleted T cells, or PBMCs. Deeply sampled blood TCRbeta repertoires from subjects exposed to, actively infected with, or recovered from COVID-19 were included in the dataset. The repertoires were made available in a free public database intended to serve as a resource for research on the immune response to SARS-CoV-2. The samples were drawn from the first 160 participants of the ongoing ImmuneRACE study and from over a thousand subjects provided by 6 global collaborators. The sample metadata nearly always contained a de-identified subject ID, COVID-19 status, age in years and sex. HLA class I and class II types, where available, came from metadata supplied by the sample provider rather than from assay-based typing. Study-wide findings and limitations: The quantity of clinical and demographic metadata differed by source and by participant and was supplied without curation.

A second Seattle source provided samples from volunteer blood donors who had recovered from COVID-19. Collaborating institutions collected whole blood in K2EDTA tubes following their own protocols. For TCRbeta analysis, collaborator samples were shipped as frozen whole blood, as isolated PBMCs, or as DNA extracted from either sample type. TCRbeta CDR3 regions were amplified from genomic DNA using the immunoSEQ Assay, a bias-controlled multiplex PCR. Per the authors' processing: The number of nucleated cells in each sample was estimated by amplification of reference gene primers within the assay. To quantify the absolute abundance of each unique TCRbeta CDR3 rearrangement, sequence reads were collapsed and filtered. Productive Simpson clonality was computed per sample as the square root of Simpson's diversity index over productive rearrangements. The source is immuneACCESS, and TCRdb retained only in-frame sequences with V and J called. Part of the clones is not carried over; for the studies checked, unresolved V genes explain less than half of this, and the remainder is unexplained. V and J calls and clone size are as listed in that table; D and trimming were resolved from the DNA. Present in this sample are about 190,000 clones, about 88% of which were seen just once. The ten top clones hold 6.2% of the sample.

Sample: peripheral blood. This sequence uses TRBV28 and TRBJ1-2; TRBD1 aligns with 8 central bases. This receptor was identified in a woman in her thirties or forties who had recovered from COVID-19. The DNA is TGTGCCAGTTTAAAAGGCCGGGACAGGAATTATGGCTACACCTTC. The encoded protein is CASLKGRDRNYGYTF.